Each of the 20 T cell receptor beta chains below was sequenced from the same sample in a study of shared clonotypes between healthy human individuals. The assay was immunoSEQ multiplex PCR, and TCRdb's table has in-frame clones only and misses some. Here the sample spans 2.5 million or so clones, about 92% being singletons. Sequenced: naive CD4+ T cells sorted from blood. The sample's subset: CD45RA+ positively selected. The receptor set was obtained from a man younger than 35 in good health.

CDR3 amino acids: CARGTLSYEQYF. The CDR3 DNA reads as TGCGCCAGGGGGACACTCTCCTACGAGCAGTACTTC. The chain uses TRBV23-1 and TRBJ2-7, with a possible D match to TRBD1 (6 bases). TRBV23-1 is an ORF, with its function uncertain. This CDR3 is built from 12 residues. Trimming shortened V by 9 bases and J by 0 bases, and 9 bases separated the two germline ends.

With regard to this clone: One end of the junction is discordant with germline, which a read error may explain. The chain joins TRBV19 to TRBJ2-1, with D possibly TRBD2 on 7 matching bases. There are 13 residues in the CDR3. Germline CDR1 and CDR2: LNHDA and SQIVND (reference sequence). The CDR3 DNA is TGTGCCAGTAGTACCACGGAGGGGGGGGTTTGGGTCTTC. Translated, it gives CASSTTEGGVWVF.

This rearrangement joins TRBV18 to TRBJ1-2; D is possibly TRBD1 (5 bases). CDR1 and CDR2 from the germline V gene are KGHSH and LQKENI. The CDR3 runs to 15 residues. The V gene lost 2 bases and the J gene lost 0 bases, with 10 bases spanning the gap. The CDR3 spells CASSPLDNSNYGYTF. CDR3 DNA sequence: TGTGCCAGCTCACCATTGGACAACTCTAACTATGGCTACACCTTC.

The V gene is TRBV4-1, the J gene TRBJ1-5; D gene uncertain. The V end lost 0 bases, the J end lost 7 bases, and 7 bases lay between the germline ends. CDR3 length equals 13 residues. Germline lookup yields CDR1 MGHRA and CDR2 YSYEKL. The CDR3 spells CASSQERVQPQHF. CDR3 nucleotide sequence: TGCGCCAGCAGCCAAGAGAGGGTACAGCCCCAGCATTTT.

The V and J genes are TRBV7-9 and TRBJ2-1, with 7 bases fitting TRBD1. The germline gives CDR1 SEHNR, CDR2 FQNEAQ (reference sequence). The CDR3 is 15 amino acids. The V segment lost 1 base and the J segment 5 bases; nucleotides outside the gene matches: 5. Here the CDR3 DNA reads TGTGCCAGCAGCTTAGTTGGGGACAGAAACAATGAGCAGTTCTTC. This codes for CASSLVGDRNNEQFF.

This clone was recorded once. The sample has other DNA sequences that encode this CDR3 too. V usage is TRBV18 and J usage is TRBJ1-1, with a weak D call TRBD1 (5 bases). The V end was cut by 3 bases, the J end by 4 bases, with 6 bases between. CDR1 is KGHSH and CDR2 is LQKENI in the germline V gene. CDR3 length: 12 residues. CDR3: CASSPGLTEAFF. CDR3 DNA sequence: TGTGCCAGCTCACCGGGGCTCACTGAAGCTTTCTTT.

The chain is built from TRBV4-2 and TRBJ2-1; D is possibly TRBD2 (6 bases). CDR3 length: 17 residues. V was pared by 0 bases and J by 0 bases, with 12 bases between. The germline V gene encodes CDR1 LGHNA and CDR2 YNFKEQ. The CDR3 DNA sequence: TGTGCCAGCAGCCAAGATCTCACCGGGAGCTCCTACAATGAGCAGTTCTTC. Translation: CASSQDLTGSSYNEQFF.

The J gene is TRBJ1-2, the V gene TRBV5-5; 12 nucleotides agree with TRBD1. Trimming took 0 bases from V and 8 from J; bases not matched to a gene: 11. The CDR3 length is 17 residues. Germline assignment: CDR1 SGHKS and CDR2 YYEKEE (reference sequence). For the CDR3, the DNA is TGTGCCAGCAGCTTGGTGTGGGATCCGGGACAGGGGGCCGGCTACACCTTC. As protein: CASSLVWDPGQGAGYTF.

The V call is TRBV27, the J call TRBJ1-1, with 9 bases that match TRBD1. CDR3 size: 16 residues. Germline CDR1 and CDR2: MNHEY and SMNVEV (reference sequence). Trimming at V came to 0 bases and at J to 4 bases, leaving 6 bases not matched to a gene. CDR3 loop: CASSLSGTGKGTEAFF. The CDR3 coding sequence is TGTGCCAGCAGTTTATCCGGGACAGGGAAGGGCACTGAAGCTTTCTTT.

This clone was found once. The chain carries TRBV19 and TRBJ2-5; 7 bases are a match to TRBD1. CDR1 LNHDA and CDR2 SQIVND come from the germline V gene (reference sequence). With V trimmed by 4 bases and J by 3 bases, 8 bases remained unmatched. The CDR3 has 15 amino acids. The DNA of the CDR3 is TGTGCCAGTAGTAACATCATGACAGGGAAAGAGACCCAGTACTTC. This encodes CASSNIMTGKETQYF.

V is TRBV15 and J is TRBJ2-7; D uncertain. V shed 0 bases and J shed 3 bases, with 12 bases lying between them. The CDR3 runs to 15 residues. Per the germline V gene, CDR1 is LNHNV and CDR2 is YYDKDF (reference sequence). CDR3 bases: TGTGCCACCAGCAGAGAAACGGGTTTGAACTACGAGCAGTACTTC. Its translation is CATSRETGLNYEQYF.

The chain carries TRBV9 and TRBJ2-7; D not certain. With 4 bases removed from V and 1 base from J, the gap between germline ends came to 12 bases. The CDR3 runs to 14 residues. Germline assignment: CDR1 SGDLS and CDR2 YYNGEE. The CDR3 DNA reads TGTGCCAGCAGCTTTTTCGACACGTCCTACGAGCAGTACTTC. It yields the protein CASSFFDTSYEQYF.

This clone was recorded a few times. Other DNA sequences in the same sample also yield this CDR3. V and J are TRBV18 and TRBJ1-5; possibly TRBD1 for D (6 bases). Germline CDR1 KGHSH, CDR2 LQKENI. The CDR3 runs 14 residues. Trimming took off 5 bases at V and 1 base at J, with 9 bases between the two ends. CDR3 loop: CASSEQGSNQPQHF. CDR3 coding DNA: TGTGCCAGCTCAGAACAGGGCAGCAATCAGCCCCAGCATTTT.

This chain uses TRBV28 with TRBJ1-2; D perhaps matches TRBD1 (6 bases). The CDR3 spans 15 residues. The germline V gene has CDR1 MDHEN and CDR2 SYDVKM. The ends were cut back, 3 bases at V and 2 bases at J, with 13 bases in the middle. The CDR3 loop is CASSLVQQGNYGYTF. CDR3 coding DNA: TGTGCCAGCAGTTTGGTCCAACAGGGCAACTATGGCTACACCTTC.

V is TRBV27 and J is TRBJ2-1, with 11 bases identical to TRBD2. This CDR3 contains 17 residues. Unmatched junction bases numbered 9, after V lost 5 bases and J lost 3 bases. The germline V gene encodes CDR1 MNHEY and CDR2 SMNVEV (reference sequence). The DNA for the CDR3 is TGTGCCAGCAGTCAACAACTAGCGGGGGTACTCTACAATGAGCAGTTCTTC. The encoded protein is CASSQQLAGVLYNEQFF.

The J gene is TRBJ1-1, the V gene TRBV30; D may be TRBD1 (6 bases). V lost 3 bases to trimming and J lost 4 bases, with 18 bases between them. Germline assignment: CDR1 GTSNPN and CDR2 SVGIG (reference sequence). CDR3 length: 15 residues. CDR3: CAWRSQGLSSTEAFF. The CDR3, as DNA: TGTGCCTGGAGATCTCAGGGGTTAAGCTCCACTGAAGCTTTCTTT.

As DNA, the CDR3 is TGTGCCAGCAGCGTGACAGGACAAGGCGGGGAGCTGTTTTTT. Amino acid sequence: CASSVTGQGGELFF. The V and J genes are TRBV9 and TRBJ2-2, with D maybe TRBD1 (6 bases). V was clipped by 2 bases and J by 7 bases, with 12 bases between them. Germline values: CDR1 SGDLS, CDR2 YYNGEE. This CDR3 region has 14 residues.

The V gene is TRBV5-6, the J gene TRBJ1-2; 7 nucleotides agree with TRBD1. The CDR3 is made up of 14 amino acids. J gave up 4 bases and V 1 base, and 4 bases lay outside the gene matches. Germline CDR1 SGHDT, CDR2 YYEEEE. CDR3 residues: CASSLTGATYGYTF. CDR3 nucleotides: TGTGCCAGCAGCTTGACAGGGGCGACCTATGGCTACACCTTC.

This rearrangement joins TRBV6-5 to TRBJ1-1, with TRBD1 identical over 9 bases. Trimming removed 6 bases from V and 9 bases from J; junction bases left unmatched: 8. CDR3 length: 13 amino acids. Germline CDR1 reads MNHEY; CDR2 reads SVGAGI. In DNA form, the CDR3 reads TGTGCCAGCAGGACCGGGACAGGGAGAAAAGCTTTCTTT. Protein sequence: CASRTGTGRKAFF.

J is TRBJ2-5 and V is TRBV2, with TRBD2 identical over 7 bases. Near its end, the DNA agrees better with TRBJ2-7, so the J call may be wrong. Germline V gene sequence: CDR1 SNHLY, CDR2 FYNNEI. The CDR3 covers 14 residues. CDR3 protein: CASSANLAAYEQYF. The CDR3 region has the DNA TGTGCCAGCAGTGCTAATCTAGCGGCTTACGAGCAGTACTTC.